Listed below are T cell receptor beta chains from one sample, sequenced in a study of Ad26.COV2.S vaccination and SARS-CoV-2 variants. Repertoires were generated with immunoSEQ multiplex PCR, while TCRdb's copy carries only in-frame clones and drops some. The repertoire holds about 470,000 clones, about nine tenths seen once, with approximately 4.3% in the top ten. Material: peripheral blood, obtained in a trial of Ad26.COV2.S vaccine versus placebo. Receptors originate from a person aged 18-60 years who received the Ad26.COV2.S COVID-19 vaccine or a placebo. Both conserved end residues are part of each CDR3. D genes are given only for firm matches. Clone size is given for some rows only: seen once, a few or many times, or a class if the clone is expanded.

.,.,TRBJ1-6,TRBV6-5,TGTGCCAGCAGTCCACATGACAGGAGTAATTCACCCCTCCACTTT,CASSPHDRSNSPLHF
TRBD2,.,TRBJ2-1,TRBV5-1,TGCGCCAGCAGGTTTAGCGGGAGCTCGAATGAGCAGTTCTTC,CASRFSGSSNEQFF
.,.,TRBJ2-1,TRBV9,TGTGCCAGCGGATCCCCATTTCGGGAGGCAGGGGGGAATGAGCAGTTCTTC,CASGSPFREAGGNEQFF
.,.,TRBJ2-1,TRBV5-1,TGCGCCAGCAGTAGAAGCGGTCGGCGTCCTGGCAATGAGCAGTTCTTC,CASSRSGRRPGNEQFF
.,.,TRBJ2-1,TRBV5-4,TGTGCCAGCAGCTTGGAAGCGACCACCCACAATGAGCAGTTCTTC,CASSLEATTHNEQFF
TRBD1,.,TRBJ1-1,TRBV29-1,TGCAGCGTGGGACAGGATTGGGGCACTGAAGCTTTCTTT,CSVGQDWGTEAFF
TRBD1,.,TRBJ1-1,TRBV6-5,TGTGCCAGCAGTTCGACCCCAGGGGGCACTGAAGCTTTCTTT,CASSSTPGGTEAFF
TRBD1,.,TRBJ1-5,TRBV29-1,TGCAGCGTTCGACAGGGGATGAGCAATCAGCCCCAGCATTTT,CSVRQGMSNQPQHF
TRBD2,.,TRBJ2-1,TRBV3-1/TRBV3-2,TGTGCCAGCAGCCAAGACGGGGTCGCGGGAGGGAAGGGGAATGAGCAGTTCTTC,CASSQDGVAGGKGNEQFF
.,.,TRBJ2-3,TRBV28,TGTGCCAGCAGTTCCCAATCTACCGGGGCAGATACGCAGTATTTT,CASSSQSTGADTQYF
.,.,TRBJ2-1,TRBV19,TGTGCCAGTAGTAGAAGAGAGGTAGGCAATGAGCAGTTCTTC,CASSRREVGNEQFF
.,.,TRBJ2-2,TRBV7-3,TGTGCCAGCAGCTTAACGTTACCGGGCACCGGGGAGCTGTTTTTT,CASSLTLPGTGELFF
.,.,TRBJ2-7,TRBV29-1,TGCAGCGTTGCAGTTTTGGGGTCCTACGAGCAGTACTTC,CSVAVLGSYEQYF
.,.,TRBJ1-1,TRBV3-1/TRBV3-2,TGTGCCAGCAGCCAAGACCAGGGGTTCACTGAAGCTTTCTTT,CASSQDQGFTEAFF
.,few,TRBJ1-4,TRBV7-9,TGTGCCAGCAGCTTAGCAACCAGCCTTAATGAAAAACTGTTTTTT,CASSLATSLNEKLFF
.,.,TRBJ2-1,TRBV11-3,TGTGCCAGCAGCTTAGTTGGTCGAGGTTCCAACAATGAGCAGTTCTTC,CASSLVGRGSNNEQFF
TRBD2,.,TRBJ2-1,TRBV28,TGTGCCAGCAGTCCGCTAGCGGGAGTCTATAATGAGCAGTTCTTC,CASSPLAGVYNEQFF
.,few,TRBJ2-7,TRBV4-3,TGCGCCAGCAGCCAAGATGGAACAGGGCGTCTCTACGAGCAGTACTTC,CASSQDGTGRLYEQYF
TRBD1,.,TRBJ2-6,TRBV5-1,TGCGCCAGCAGCTTGGCCCAGATCGAGACAGGGGGCCCTGGGGCCAACGTCCTGACTTTC,CASSLAQIETGGPGANVLTF
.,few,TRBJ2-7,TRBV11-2,TGTGCCAGCAGAGGGGGGACCTTCTCCTACGAGCAGTACTTC,CASRGGTFSYEQYF
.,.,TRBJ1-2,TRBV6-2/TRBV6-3,TGTGCCAGCAGTTACCGACACTCAGATCCATATGGCTACACCTTC,CASSYRHSDPYGYTF
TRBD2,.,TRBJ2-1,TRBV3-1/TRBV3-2,TGTGCCAGCAGCCCCGAAGGCGGGAGGGCCTACAATGAGCAGTTCTTC,CASSPEGGRAYNEQFF
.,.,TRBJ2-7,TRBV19,TGTGCCAGTAGCGTCCGAATACAACTCTACGAGCAGTACTTC,CASSVRIQLYEQYF
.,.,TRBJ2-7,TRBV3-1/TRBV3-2,TGTGCCAGCAGCAGGGGCCCAGGGAAAAGCTCCTACGAGCAGTACTTC,CASSRGPGKSSYEQYF
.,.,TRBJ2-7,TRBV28,TGTGCCAGCAGTGGTAGTGGGTACGAGCAGTACTTC,CASSGSGYEQYF
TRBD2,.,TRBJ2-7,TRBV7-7,TGTGCTAGCAGCCAGCGGGGGGGAGGGAGCCTGCGCGAGCAGTACTTC,CASSQRGGGSLREQYF
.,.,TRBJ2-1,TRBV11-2,TGTGCCAGCAGCTTAGATCTCGCGGGGCAGTTCTTC,CASSLDLAGQFF
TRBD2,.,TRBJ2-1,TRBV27,TGTGCCAGCAGTTTCCGACTAGCGGGAGGGCCGGGGAATGAGCAGTTCTTC,CASSFRLAGGPGNEQFF
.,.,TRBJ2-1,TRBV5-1,TGCGCCAGCAGCTTGGATGCTAGCCCCAATGAGCAGTTCTTC,CASSLDASPNEQFF
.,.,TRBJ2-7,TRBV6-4,TGTGCCAGCAGTGACTGGATTATTCCTCTCTACGAGCAGTACTTC,CASSDWIIPLYEQYF
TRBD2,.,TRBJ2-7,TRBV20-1,TGCAGTGCTAGTCTCGCTAGCGGGAGGAGCTCCTACGAGCAGTACTTC,CSASLASGRSSYEQYF
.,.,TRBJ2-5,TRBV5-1,TGCGCCAGCAGCCCGGTGGGGGGGCTGGGAGAGACCCAGTACTTC,CASSPVGGLGETQYF
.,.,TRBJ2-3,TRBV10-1,TGCGCCAGCAGTGTGGTCACAGATACGCAGTATTTT,CASSVVTDTQYF
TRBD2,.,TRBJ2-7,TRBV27,TGTGCCAGCGGTAGCGGGAGCTCCTACGAGCAGTACTTC,CASGSGSSYEQYF
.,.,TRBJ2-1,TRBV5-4,TGTGCCAGCAGCCGTACTCGCGATGAGCAGTTCTTC,CASSRTRDEQFF
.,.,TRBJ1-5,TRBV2,TGTGCCAGCAACCTCGAGGGGGGTCTGAGTCAGCCCCAGCATTTT,CASNLEGGLSQPQHF
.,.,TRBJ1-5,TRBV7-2,TGTGCCAGCAGCGCAGAGACGGGGGTCAATCAGCCCCAGCATTTT,CASSAETGVNQPQHF
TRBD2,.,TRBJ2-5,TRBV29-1,TGCAGCGTCGCCAGCGGGAGTGGGTTGGGGACCCAGTACTTC,CSVASGSGLGTQYF
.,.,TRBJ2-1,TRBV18,TGTGCCAGCTCACCATCGCGGCAGCGCAATGAGCAGTTCTTC,CASSPSRQRNEQFF
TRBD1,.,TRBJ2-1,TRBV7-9,TGTGCCAGCAGCAGACGACAGGGGGCCGGGTACAATGAGCAGTTCTTC,CASSRRQGAGYNEQFF
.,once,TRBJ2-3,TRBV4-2,TGTGCCAGCAGCCAAGCCCCCTCAGCTCAAACGCAGTATTTT,CASSQAPSAQTQYF
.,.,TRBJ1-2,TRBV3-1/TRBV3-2,TGTGCCAGCAGCCAAGGTTTGGCGGATACGAACTATGGCTACACCTTC,CASSQGLADTNYGYTF
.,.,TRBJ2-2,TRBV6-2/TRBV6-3,TGTGCCAGCAGTTACTCTAGGTCCACAGGGCTTCGGGACACCGGGGAGCTGTTTTTT,CASSYSRSTGLRDTGELFF
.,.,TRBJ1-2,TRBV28,TGTGCCAGCAGTTCCCAAAGGGGCAGGGGAAAGGGCGGCTACACCTTC,CASSSQRGRGKGGYTF